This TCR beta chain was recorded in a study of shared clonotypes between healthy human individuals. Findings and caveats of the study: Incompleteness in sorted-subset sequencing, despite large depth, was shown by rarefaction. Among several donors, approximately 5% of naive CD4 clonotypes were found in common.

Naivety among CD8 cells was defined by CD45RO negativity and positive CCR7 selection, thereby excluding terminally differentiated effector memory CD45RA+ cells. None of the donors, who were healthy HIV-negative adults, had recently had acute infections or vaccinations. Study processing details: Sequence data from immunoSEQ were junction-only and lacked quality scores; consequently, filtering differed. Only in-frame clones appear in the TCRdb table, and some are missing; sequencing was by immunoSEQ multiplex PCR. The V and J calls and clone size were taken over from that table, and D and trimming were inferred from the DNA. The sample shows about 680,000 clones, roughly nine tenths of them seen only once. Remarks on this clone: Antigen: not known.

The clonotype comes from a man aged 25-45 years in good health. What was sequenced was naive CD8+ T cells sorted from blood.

CDR3 region: CASTTGPYSNQPQHF. The CDR3 nucleotides are TGTGCCAGTACTACGGGGCCCTATAGCAATCAGCCCCAGCATTTT. The chain uses TRBV19 and TRBJ1-5; D possibly corresponds to TRBD1 (5 bases). Germline values: CDR1 LNHDA, CDR2 SQIVND (reference sequence). Trimming left V 7 bases short and J 0 bases short, with 13 bases between. This CDR3 has 15 amino acids.